The 2 T cell receptor beta chains given below trace back to one sample, sequenced in a study of T cell responses to AZD1222 COVID-19 vaccine. The protocol was immunoSEQ multiplex PCR, while the TCRdb copy is restricted to in-frame clones and leaves out a portion. The sample has approximately 140,000 clones; roughly 94% are singletons. The specimen comprised peripheral blood, sampled on day 0 of AZD1222 vaccination. These receptor sequences come from an adult in good health.

V usage is TRBV2 and J usage is TRBJ2-3; D unclear. The CDR3 covers 18 residues. Trimming removed 6 bases at V and 6 bases at J, with 28 bases between. Germline CDR1 is SNHLY and CDR2 is FYNNEI. The CDR3 region has the DNA TGTGCCAGCAGCGAATTAAAAATGGGTTTTGGGGTTACGGATACGCAGTATTTT. Protein: CASSELKMGFGVTDTQYF.

J is TRBJ1-1 and V is TRBV13; the D is unclear. Trimming cost V 5 bases and J 5 bases, with 18 bases left between them. Germline loops: CDR1 PRHDT, CDR2 FYEKMQ (reference sequence). This CDR3 is built from 15 residues. The CDR3 DNA sequence: TGTGCCAGCAGCCCGGGTGGTGGCCGGGGAACTGAAGCTTTCTTT. This sequence encodes CASSPGGGRGTEAFF.